A selection of T cell receptor beta chains follows, all from one sample in a study of blood T cell repertoires in COVID-19. Here immunoSEQ multiplex PCR was the method, and the copy in TCRdb shows in-frame clones only, minus some. The repertoire has 95,000 to 150,000 clones, approximately 80% of them found once; the top ten carry more than 35%. The sequenced sample consisted of peripheral blood. These receptors came from a man between 40 and 49 years old with active or convalescent COVID-19. Both conserved end residues are part of each CDR3. A D gene is named only where the DNA matches it firmly. The size of a clone is reported for some rows only, either as once, few or many, or as a class for expanded clones.

J,size,V,D,DNA,CDR3
TRBJ1-6,few,TRBV15,.,TGTGCCACCAGCGGCAGGGGTAGCAATTCACCCCTCCACTTT,CATSGRGSNSPLHF
TRBJ1-2,.,TRBV6-1,TRBD1,TGTGCCAGCAGTGACACATTACCCCGCAGGGGGCTTAACTATGGCTACACCTTC,CASSDTLPRRGLNYGYTF
TRBJ2-1,.,TRBV5-1,TRBD2,TGCGCCAGCAGCCCGACTAGCGGGAGGGTCAATGAGCAGTTCTTC,CASSPTSGRVNEQFF
TRBJ2-7,.,TRBV27,.,TGTGCCAGCAGTTTATTGACAGCAACCTACGAGCAGTACTTC,CASSLLTATYEQYF
TRBJ1-1,.,TRBV6-1,.,TGTGCCAGCAGTGAAGCGGGTGGAGACGCTGAAGCTTTCTTT,CASSEAGGDAEAFF
TRBJ2-7,.,TRBV20-1,.,TGCAGTGCTAGACATCTAGACGAGCAGTACTTC,CSARHLDEQYF
TRBJ1-2,once,TRBV30,.,TGTGCCTGGACTATGGGAGATCCTAACTATGGCTACACCTTC,CAWTMGDPNYGYTF
TRBJ2-7,.,TRBV5-1,.,TGCGCCAGCAGCGCGGCTAGCTCAGGCGAGCAGTACTTC,CASSAASSGEQYF
TRBJ2-3,.,TRBV4-1,.,TGCGCCAGCAGCCAAGAAAAACCGGTCGGTGATACGCAGTATTTT,CASSQEKPVGDTQYF
TRBJ1-4,once,TRBV12-1,.,TGTGCCAGCAGCCCTATCCCGGGAGGCAGGGGGCGTGAAAAACTGTTTTTT,CASSPIPGGRGREKLFF
TRBJ2-3,.,TRBV5-1,.,TGCGCCAGCAGCTGGGGGGAGGCAGATACGCAGTATTTT,CASSWGEADTQYF
TRBJ2-3,.,TRBV6-5,.,TGTGCCAGCAGGAAACAGGGAAGCACAGATACGCAGTATTTT,CASRKQGSTDTQYF
TRBJ1-1,.,TRBV7-9,.,TGTGCCAGCAGCTTGAGGGAAAACACTGAAGCTTTCTTT,CASSLRENTEAFF
TRBJ1-4,.,TRBV19,TRBD1,TGTGCCAGTACCATAGGGACAGCAAAACTGTTTTTT,CASTIGTAKLFF
TRBJ2-1,once,TRBV2,.,TGTGCCTGCATGGCTCTCCCCCGCTCCTACAATGAGCAGTTCTTC,CACMALPRSYNEQFF
TRBJ2-3,.,TRBV5-4,.,TGTGCCAGCAGCTCCTACAGCAGTTACACAGATACGCAGTATTTT,CASSSYSSYTDTQYF